This T cell receptor (beta chain) was recorded in a study of blood T cell repertoires in COVID-19. Here immunoSEQ multiplex PCR was the method, and the copy in TCRdb shows in-frame clones only, minus some. The sample yields 250,000 to 300,000 clones, about 90% seen once. Germline V lookup: CDR1 WNHNN, CDR2 SYGVQD (reference sequence). The CDR3 sequence is 16 residues long. The V gene end was trimmed by 5 bases and the J gene end by 0 bases; junction bases not matched to a gene: 6. This clonotype was sampled from a woman aged 25 to 45 with COVID-19, enrolled during active disease. This chain uses TRBV10-1 with TRBJ2-4; TRBD1 matches 8 bases. Sequencing input: peripheral blood. CDR3 amino acids: CASSPAGQGAKNIQYF. In nucleotides, the CDR3 is TGCGCCAGCAGTCCCGCCGGACAGGGAGCCAAAAACATTCAGTACTTC.